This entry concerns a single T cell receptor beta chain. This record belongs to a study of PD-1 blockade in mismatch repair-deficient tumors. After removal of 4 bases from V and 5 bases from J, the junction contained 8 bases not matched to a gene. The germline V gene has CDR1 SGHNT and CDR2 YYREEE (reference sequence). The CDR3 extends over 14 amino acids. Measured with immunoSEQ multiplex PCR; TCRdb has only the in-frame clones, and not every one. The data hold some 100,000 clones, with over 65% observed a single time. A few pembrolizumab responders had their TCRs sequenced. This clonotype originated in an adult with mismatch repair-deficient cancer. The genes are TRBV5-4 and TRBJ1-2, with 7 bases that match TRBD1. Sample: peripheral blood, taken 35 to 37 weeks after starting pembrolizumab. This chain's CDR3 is CASSGQTGLYGYTF. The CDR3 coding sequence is TGTGCCAGCAGCGGGCAGACAGGGCTGTATGGCTACACCTTC.